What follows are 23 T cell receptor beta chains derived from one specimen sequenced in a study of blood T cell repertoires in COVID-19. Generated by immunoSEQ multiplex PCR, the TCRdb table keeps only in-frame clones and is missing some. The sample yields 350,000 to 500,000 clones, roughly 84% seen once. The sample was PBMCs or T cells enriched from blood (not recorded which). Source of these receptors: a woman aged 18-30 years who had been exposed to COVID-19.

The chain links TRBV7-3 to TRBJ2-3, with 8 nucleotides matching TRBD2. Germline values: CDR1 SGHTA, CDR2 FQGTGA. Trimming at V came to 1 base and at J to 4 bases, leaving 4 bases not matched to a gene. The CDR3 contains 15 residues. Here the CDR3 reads CASSLKPGGPDTQYF. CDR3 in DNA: TGTGCCAGCAGCTTAAAACCGGGGGGGCCAGATACGCAGTATTTT.

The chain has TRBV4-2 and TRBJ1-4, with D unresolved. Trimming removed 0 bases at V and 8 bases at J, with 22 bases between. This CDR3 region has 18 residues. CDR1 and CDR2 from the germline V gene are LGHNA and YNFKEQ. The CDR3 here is CASSQEIGLTGSREKLFF. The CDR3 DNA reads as TGTGCCAGCAGCCAAGAGATAGGGCTGACGGGGAGTCGAGAAAAACTGTTTTTT.

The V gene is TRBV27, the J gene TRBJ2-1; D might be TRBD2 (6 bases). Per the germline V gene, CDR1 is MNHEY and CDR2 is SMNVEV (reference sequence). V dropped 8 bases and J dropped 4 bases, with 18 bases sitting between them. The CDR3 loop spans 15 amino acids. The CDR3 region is CASLADAGSYNEQFF. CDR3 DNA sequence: TGTGCCAGCCTTGCCGACGCCGGGAGTTACAATGAGCAGTTCTTC.

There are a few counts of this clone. In DNA form, the CDR3 reads TGTGCCACCAGCAGAAGTCAGCGTCTAAGCTCTGGAAACACCATATATTTT. Amino acid sequence: CATSRSQRLSSGNTIYF. The genes are TRBV15 and TRBJ1-3, with D unresolved. This CDR3 spans 17 amino acids. Per the germline V gene, CDR1 is LNHNV and CDR2 is YYDKDF (reference sequence). V lost 2 bases, J lost 0 bases, and 14 bases lay in between.

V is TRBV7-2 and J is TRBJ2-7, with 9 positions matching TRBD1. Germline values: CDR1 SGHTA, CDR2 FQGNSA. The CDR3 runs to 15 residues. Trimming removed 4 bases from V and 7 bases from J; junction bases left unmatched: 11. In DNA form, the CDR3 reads TGTGCCAGCAGCTGGGGACAGGGCGGAGTGGGGGAGCAGTACTTC. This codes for CASSWGQGGVGEQYF.

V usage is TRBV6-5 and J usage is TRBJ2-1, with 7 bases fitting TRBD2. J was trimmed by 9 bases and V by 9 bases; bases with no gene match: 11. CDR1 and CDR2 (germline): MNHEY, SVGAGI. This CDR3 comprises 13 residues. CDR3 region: CASAPGLRGEQFF. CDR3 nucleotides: TGTGCCAGTGCGCCGGGACTAAGGGGTGAGCAGTTCTTC.

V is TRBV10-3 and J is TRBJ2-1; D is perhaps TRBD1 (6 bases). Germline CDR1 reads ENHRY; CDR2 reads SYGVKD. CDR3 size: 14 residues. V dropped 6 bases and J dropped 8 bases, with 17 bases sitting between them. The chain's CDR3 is CAISERKQGDEQFF. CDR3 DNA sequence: TGTGCCATCAGCGAACGAAAACAGGGAGATGAGCAGTTCTTC.

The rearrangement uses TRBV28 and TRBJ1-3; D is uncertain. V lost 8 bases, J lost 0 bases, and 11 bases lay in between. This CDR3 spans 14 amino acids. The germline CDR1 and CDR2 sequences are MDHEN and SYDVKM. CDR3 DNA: TGTGCCAGCGTGAAGCTGTTCTCTGGAAACACCATATATTTT. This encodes CASVKLFSGNTIYF. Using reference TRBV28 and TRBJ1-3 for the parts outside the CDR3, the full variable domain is DVKVTQSSRYLVKRTGEKVFLECVQDMDHENMFWYRQDPGLGLRLIYFSYDVKMKEKGDIPEGYSVSREKKERFSLILESASTNQTSMYLCASVKLFSGNTIYFGEGSWLTVV.

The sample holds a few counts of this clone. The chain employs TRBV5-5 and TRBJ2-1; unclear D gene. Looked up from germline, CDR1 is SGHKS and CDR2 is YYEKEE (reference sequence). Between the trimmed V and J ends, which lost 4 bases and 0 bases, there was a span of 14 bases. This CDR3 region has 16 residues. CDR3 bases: TGTGCCAGCAGCGACCTTGGGCAGACCTCCTACAATGAGCAGTTCTTC. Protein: CASSDLGQTSYNEQFF. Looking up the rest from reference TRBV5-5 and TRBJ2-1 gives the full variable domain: DAGVTQSPTHLIKTRGQQVTLRCSPISGHKSVSWYQQVLGQGPQFIFQYYEKEERGRGNFPDRFSARQFPNYSSELNVNALLLGDSALYLCASSDLGQTSYNEQFFGPGTRLTVL.

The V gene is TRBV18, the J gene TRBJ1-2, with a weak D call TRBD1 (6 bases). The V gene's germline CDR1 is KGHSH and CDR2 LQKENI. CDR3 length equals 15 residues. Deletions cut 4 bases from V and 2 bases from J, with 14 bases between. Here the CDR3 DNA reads TGTGCCAGCTCACAGCAGGGGATTATGAACTATGGCTACACCTTC. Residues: CASSQQGIMNYGYTF.

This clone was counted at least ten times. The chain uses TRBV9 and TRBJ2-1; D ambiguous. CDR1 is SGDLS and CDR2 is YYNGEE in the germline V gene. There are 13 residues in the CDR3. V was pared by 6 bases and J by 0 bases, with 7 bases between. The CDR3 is CASTAGSYNEQFF. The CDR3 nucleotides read TGTGCCAGCACTGCCGGCTCCTACAATGAGCAGTTCTTC.

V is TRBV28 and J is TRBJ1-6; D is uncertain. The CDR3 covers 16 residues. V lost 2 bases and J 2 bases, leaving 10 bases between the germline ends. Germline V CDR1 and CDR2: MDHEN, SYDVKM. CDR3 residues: CASSLEGFAYNSPLHF. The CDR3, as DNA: TGTGCCAGCAGTTTAGAGGGTTTCGCCTATAATTCACCCCTCCACTTT.

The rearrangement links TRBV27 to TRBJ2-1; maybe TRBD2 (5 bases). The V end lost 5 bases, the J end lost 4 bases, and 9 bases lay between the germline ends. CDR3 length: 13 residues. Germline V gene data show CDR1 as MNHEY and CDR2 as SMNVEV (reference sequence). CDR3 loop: CASSLDFYNEQFF. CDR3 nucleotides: TGTGCCAGCAGTCTGGACTTTTACAATGAGCAGTTCTTC.

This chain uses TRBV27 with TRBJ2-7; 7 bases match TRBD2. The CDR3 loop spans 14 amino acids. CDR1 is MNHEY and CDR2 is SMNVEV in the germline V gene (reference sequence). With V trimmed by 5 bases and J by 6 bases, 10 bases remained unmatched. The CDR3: CASSPFEGGPEQYF. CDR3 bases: TGTGCCAGCAGTCCCTTTGAGGGAGGGCCCGAGCAGTACTTC.

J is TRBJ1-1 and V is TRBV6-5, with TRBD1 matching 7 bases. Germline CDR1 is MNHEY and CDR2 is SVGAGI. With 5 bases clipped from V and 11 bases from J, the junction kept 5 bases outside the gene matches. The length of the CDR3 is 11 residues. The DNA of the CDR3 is TGTGCCAGCAGTAAGACAGGGTCCGCTTTCTTT. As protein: CASSKTGSAFF.

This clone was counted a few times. The CDR3 bases are TGTGCCAGCAGGGAGGACTATTCACCCCTCCACTTT. Translated: CASREDYSPLHF. The V gene is TRBV2, the J gene TRBJ1-6; D unresolved. Germline CDR1 reads SNHLY; CDR2 reads FYNNEI. CDR3 length: 12 amino acids. Trimming took off 6 bases at V and 8 bases at J, with 8 bases between the two ends. The entire variable domain, with the rest obtained from reference TRBV2 and TRBJ1-6, is as follows: EPEVTQTPSHQVTQMGQEVILRCVPISNHLYFYWYRQILGQKVEFLVSFYNNEISEKSEIFDDQFSVERPDGSNFTLKIRSTKLEDSAMYFCASREDYSPLHFGNGTRLTVT.

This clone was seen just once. CDR3 sequence reads: CASSRGDESETQYF. For the CDR3, the DNA is TGTGCCAGCAGTCGGGGTGACGAATCGGAGACCCAGTACTTC. The gene calls are TRBV6-5 and TRBJ2-5, with D perhaps matching TRBD2 (5 bases). The CDR3 contains 14 residues. Germline lookup yields CDR1 MNHEY and CDR2 SVGAGI. Trimming took 5 bases from V and 5 from J, leaving 15 bases between them.

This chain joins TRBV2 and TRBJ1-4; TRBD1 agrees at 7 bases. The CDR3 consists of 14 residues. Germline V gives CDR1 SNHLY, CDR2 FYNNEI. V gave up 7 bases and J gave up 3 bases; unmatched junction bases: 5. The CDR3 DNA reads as TGTGCCAGCAAAGACAGGGTCGCTAATGAAAAACTGTTTTTT. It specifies CASKDRVANEKLFF.

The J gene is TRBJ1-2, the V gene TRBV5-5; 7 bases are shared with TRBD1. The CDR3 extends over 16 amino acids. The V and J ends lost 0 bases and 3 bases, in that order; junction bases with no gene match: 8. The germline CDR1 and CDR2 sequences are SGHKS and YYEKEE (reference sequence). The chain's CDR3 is CASSLVGGRAHYGYTF. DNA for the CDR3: TGTGCCAGCAGCTTGGTAGGGGGCAGGGCCCACTATGGCTACACCTTC.

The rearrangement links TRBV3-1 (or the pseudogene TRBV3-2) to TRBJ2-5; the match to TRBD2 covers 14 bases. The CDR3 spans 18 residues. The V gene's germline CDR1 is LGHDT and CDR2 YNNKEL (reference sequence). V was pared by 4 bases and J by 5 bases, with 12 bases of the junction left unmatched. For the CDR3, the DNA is TGTGCCAGCAGCCCCCAAAAGACTAGCGGGGGGGTGATGGAGACCCAGTACTTC. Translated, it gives CASSPQKTSGGVMETQYF.

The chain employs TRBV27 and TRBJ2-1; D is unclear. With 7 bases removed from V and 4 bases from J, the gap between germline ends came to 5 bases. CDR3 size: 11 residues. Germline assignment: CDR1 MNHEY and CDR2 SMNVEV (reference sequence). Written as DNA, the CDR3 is TGTGCCAGCACAGATTACAATGAGCAGTTCTTC. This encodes CASTDYNEQFF.

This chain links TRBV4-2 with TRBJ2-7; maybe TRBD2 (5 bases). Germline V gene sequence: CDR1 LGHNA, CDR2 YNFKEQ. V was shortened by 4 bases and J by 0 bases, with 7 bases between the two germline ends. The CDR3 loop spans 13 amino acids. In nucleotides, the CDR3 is TGTGCCAGCAGCCCGGGAAGCTCCTACGAGCAGTACTTC. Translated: CASSPGSSYEQYF.

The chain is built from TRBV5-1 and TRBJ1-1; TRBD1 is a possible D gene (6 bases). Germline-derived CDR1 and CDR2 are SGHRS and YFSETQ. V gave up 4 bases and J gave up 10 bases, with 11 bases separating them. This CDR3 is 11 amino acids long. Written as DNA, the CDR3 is TGCGCCAGCAGCCAACAGGGCGTAGCTTTCTTT. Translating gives CASSQQGVAFF.